A single sample is the source of the 29 T cell receptor beta chains below, sequenced in a study of blood T cells in healthy people across ages. Through a sample-barcoded 5' primer and a J-beta primer mix, a second PCR was run for roughly 7 to 11 cycles. TCRdb re-called the 5' RACE reads with MiXCR, one entry per CDR3 protein. The sample holds about 1 million distinct CDR3 sequences, over 35% seen once. The sequencing input was blood. These receptors were obtained from a woman aged 55-69 years in good health.

The chain couples TRBV30 to TRBJ2-4, with 8 bases that match TRBD1. In germline, CDR1 is GTSNPN, CDR2 SVGIG (reference sequence). J gave up 13 bases and V 0 bases, and 8 bases lay outside the gene matches. The CDR3 contains 13 residues. CDR3 loop: CAWSVGTGWEQYF. DNA for the CDR3: TGTGCCTGGAGTGTTGGGACAGGATGGGAGCAGTACTTC.

The DNA of the CDR3 is TGTGCCAGCAGCAGATATGGACAGGGGGGATACGAGCAGTACTTC. This sequence encodes CASSRYGQGGYEQYF. The rearrangement uses TRBV9 and TRBJ2-7; TRBD1 agrees at 10 bases. Germline CDR1 reads SGDLS; CDR2 reads YYNGEE. The V segment lost 4 bases and the J segment 4 bases; nucleotides outside the gene matches: 8. The CDR3 is made up of 15 amino acids.

This clonotype was observed a handful of times. CDR3 region: CASIASDSFYLETQYF. The CDR3 region has the DNA TGTGCCAGCATCGCCTCGGACAGCTTTTACTTAGAGACCCAGTACTTC. This chain joins TRBV7-2 and TRBJ2-5; TRBD1 is a possible D gene (6 bases). V gave up 7 bases and J gave up 4 bases, with 22 bases separating them. The germline V gene has CDR1 SGHTA and CDR2 FQGNSA. The CDR3 sequence is 16 residues long.

V usage is TRBV28 and J usage is TRBJ2-4; 10 nucleotides match TRBD1. The better agreement between TRBJ2-7 and the DNA end casts doubt on the J call. This CDR3 has 13 residues. CDR1 and CDR2 (germline): MDHEN, SYDVKM. The CDR3 is CASSIDRGREQYF. Written as DNA, the CDR3 is TGTGCCAGCAGCATCGACAGGGGGCGCGAGCAGTACTTC.

This clonotype was counted between two and nine times. The rearrangement joins TRBV29-1 to TRBJ1-2; D gene ambiguous. In germline, CDR1 is SQVTM, CDR2 ANQGSEA. V was cut by 0 bases and J by 3 bases, with 5 bases left in between. This CDR3 has 12 amino acids. This CDR3 reads CSVEDVDYGYTF. The CDR3 DNA reads as TGCAGCGTTGAAGATGTGGACTATGGCTACACCTTC. The variable domain in full, completed from reference TRBV29-1 and TRBJ1-2, reads SAVISQKPSRDICQRGTSLTIQCQVDSQVTMMFWYRQQPGQSLTLIATANQGSEATYESGFVIDKFPISRPNLTFSTLTVSNMSPEDSSIYLCSVEDVDYGYTFGSGTRLTVV.

V and J are TRBV20-1 and TRBJ2-5; D ambiguous. Between the trimmed V and J ends, which lost 2 bases and 2 bases, there was a span of 15 bases. This CDR3 is 15 amino acids long. Germline CDR1 is DFQATT and CDR2 is SNEGSKA (reference sequence). The CDR3 is CSARPPGPVQETQYF. CDR3 in DNA: TGCAGTGCTAGACCCCCTGGGCCCGTTCAAGAGACCCAGTACTTC.

This chain links TRBV20-1 with TRBJ2-3; 9 bases map to TRBD1. J was trimmed by 2 bases and V by 6 bases; bases with no gene match: 12. Germline V gives CDR1 DFQATT, CDR2 SNEGSKA (reference sequence). The CDR3 is 16 amino acids. CDR3 in DNA: TGCAGTGCCCTTCCCGGGACAGGGTTTCACACAGATACGCAGTATTTT. This sequence encodes CSALPGTGFHTDTQYF.

The chain carries TRBV7-3 and TRBJ2-2, with 13 bases matching TRBD2. The CDR3 runs 16 residues. CDR1 and CDR2 from the germline V gene are SGHTA and FQGTGA. With V trimmed by 0 bases and J by 8 bases, 3 bases remained unmatched. CDR3 nucleotides: TGTGCCAGCAGCTTAACCGGGACTAGCGGGATTGGGGAGCTGTTTTTT. Protein sequence: CASSLTGTSGIGELFF.

This chain uses TRBV29-1 with TRBJ2-1, with TRBD2 matching over 10 bases. The CDR3 consists of 13 residues. Germline values: CDR1 SQVTM, CDR2 ANQGSEA. J lost 9 bases, V lost 5 bases, and 7 bases had no gene match. The CDR3 region is CSVSSGRFGEQFF. CDR3 nucleotide sequence: TGCAGCGTTAGTAGCGGGAGGTTCGGTGAGCAGTTCTTC.

The genes are TRBV20-1 and TRBJ2-1; 8 nucleotides line up with TRBD2. With the DNA end fitting TRBJ2-7 better, the J assignment may be wrong. CDR1 is DFQATT and CDR2 is SNEGSKA in the germline V gene (reference sequence). The CDR3 contains 13 residues. CDR3 residues: CSPRSGVYNEQYF. CDR3 coding DNA: TGCAGTCCACGTAGCGGGGTCTACAATGAGCAGTACTTC.

The chain combines TRBV6-1 with TRBJ2-7; maybe TRBD2 (5 bases). The V end was cut by 6 bases, the J end by 5 bases, with 20 bases between. The germline gives CDR1 MNHNS, CDR2 SASEGT. This CDR3 has 15 amino acids. Written as DNA, the CDR3 is TGTGCCAGCAGAAATCAACCCCCTCGGGGAGACGAGCAGTACTTC. The encoded protein is CASRNQPPRGDEQYF.

The chain is built from TRBV12-5 and TRBJ2-1; 7 nucleotides line up with TRBD1. The J call may not be correct, given that the DNA end is closer to TRBJ2-7. Germline V gives CDR1 LGHNT, CDR2 FRNRAP. CDR3 length: 16 residues. The CDR3 nucleotides are TGTGCTAGTGGTTTTAAGGGACAGTTCTCCTACAATGAGCAGTACTTC. Encoded protein: CASGFKGQFSYNEQYF.

The chain links TRBV7-2 to TRBJ2-7; 7 bases are a match to TRBD2. V was clipped by 5 bases and J by 2 bases; unmatched bases: 12. Per the germline V gene, CDR1 is SGHTA and CDR2 is FQGNSA. The CDR3 length is 16 residues. The CDR3 DNA follows: TGTGCCAGCAGCCCCGGGTGGGCTAGCGGAACCTACGAGCAGTACTTC. Translating gives CASSPGWASGTYEQYF.

V is TRBV29-1 and J is TRBJ2-3, with no clear D. In germline, CDR1 is SQVTM, CDR2 ANQGSEA. This CDR3 is 11 amino acids long. The ends were cut back, 6 bases at V and 8 bases at J, with 12 bases in the middle. This CDR3 is CSVDSGTTQYF. CDR3 coding DNA: TGCAGCGTAGATTCGGGTACTACGCAGTATTTT.

This clonotype occurred many times. The V call is TRBV4-1, the J call TRBJ2-7; D remains ambiguous. Germline V lookup: CDR1 MGHRA, CDR2 YSYEKL. CDR3 length: 13 amino acids. Trimming shortened V by 0 bases and J by 2 bases, and 5 bases separated the two germline ends. The chain's CDR3 is CASSQEGTYEQYF. The CDR3 DNA sequence: TGCGCCAGCAGCCAAGAGGGGACCTACGAGCAGTACTTC.

This chain connects TRBV6-1 to TRBJ2-7; 12 nucleotides match TRBD2. Trimming took 8 bases from V and 5 from J; bases not matched to a gene: 10. Germline CDR1 and CDR2: MNHNS and SASEGT. The CDR3 totals 15 residues. The CDR3 DNA follows: TGTGCCAGCGCGACTAGCGGGAGTTTTAATGACGAGCAGTACTTC. As protein: CASATSGSFNDEQYF.

This chain uses TRBV6-6 with TRBJ1-1; the D gene is possibly TRBD1 (5 bases). CDR1 is MNHNY, CDR2 SVGAGI, per germline (reference sequence). The CDR3 sequence is 14 residues long. V lost 2 bases to trimming and J lost 4 bases, with 11 bases between them. The CDR3 bases are TGTGCCAGCAGTTACCCGTCAGGGAGCACTGAAGCTTTCTTT. Its protein is CASSYPSGSTEAFF.

This clonotype has just one count. This chain connects TRBV12-5 to TRBJ2-7; no definite D call. CDR1 is LGHNT and CDR2 is FRNRAP in the germline V gene. The length of the CDR3 is 10 residues. Trimming took off 3 bases at V and 12 bases at J, with 9 bases between the two ends. CDR3 sequence: CASGFTYPYF. DNA for the CDR3: TGTGCTAGTGGTTTCACGTACCCGTACTTC.

The chain recombines TRBV20-1 with TRBJ2-5, with D possibly matching TRBD1 (6 bases). The V and J ends lost 5 bases and 2 bases respectively, with 12 bases between them. CDR3 length: 13 residues. Germline loops: CDR1 DFQATT, CDR2 SNEGSKA (reference sequence). CDR3 sequence (DNA): TGCAGTGCTCCTACAGGGATACAAGAGACCCAGTACTTC. Amino acid sequence: CSAPTGIQETQYF.

The gene calls are TRBV20-1 and TRBJ2-2; D is undetermined. The germline gives CDR1 DFQATT, CDR2 SNEGSKA (reference sequence). This CDR3 region has 11 residues. Trimming stripped 6 bases from V and 8 bases from J, with 10 bases between. CDR3 bases: TGCAGTGCACACCTCGATGGGGAGCTGTTTTTT. Its protein is CSAHLDGELFF.

There are many counts of this clonotype. This chain uses TRBV2 with TRBJ2-7; 8 bases are shared with TRBD1. The V and J ends lost 6 bases and 2 bases, in that order; junction bases with no gene match: 3. This CDR3 is built from 13 residues. Germline V gene data show CDR1 as SNHLY and CDR2 as FYNNEI. CDR3 bases: TGTGCCAGCAGCAGGGGGCAGGCCTACGAGCAGTACTTC. Encoded protein: CASSRGQAYEQYF.

CDR3 amino acids: CASSPGTSGPLYEQYF. The CDR3 DNA sequence: TGTGCCAGCAGTCCGGGGACTAGCGGGCCCCTCTACGAGCAGTACTTC. The gene calls are TRBV27 and TRBJ2-5; 12 nucleotides agree with TRBD2. The J call may not be correct, given that the DNA end is closer to TRBJ2-7. Germline V gives CDR1 MNHEY, CDR2 SMNVEV (reference sequence). The CDR3 contains 16 residues.

The chain joins TRBV15 to TRBJ2-7; the match to TRBD2 covers 7 bases. V gave up 1 base and J gave up 3 bases; unmatched junction bases: 6. This CDR3 spans 15 amino acids. CDR1 and CDR2 from the germline V gene are LNHNV and YYDKDF (reference sequence). CDR3 coding DNA: TGTGCCACCAGCAGAGGAACTAGCGAGGACTACGAGCAGTACTTC. Translation gives CATSRGTSEDYEQYF.

The chain uses TRBV7-2 and TRBJ1-6; D gene uncertain. The CDR3 consists of 16 residues. Germline CDR1 reads SGHTA; CDR2 reads FQGNSA. V was cut by 4 bases and J by 6 bases, with 16 bases left in between. CDR3 region: CASSYARQEINSPLHF. DNA for the CDR3: TGTGCCAGCAGCTACGCTAGGCAGGAGATTAATTCACCCCTCCACTTT.

In this sample, this clonotype turned up many times. V is TRBV12-3 or TRBV12-4 and J is TRBJ2-4, with 7 nucleotides matching TRBD1. This CDR3 is 15 amino acids long. Trimming removed 3 bases from V and 3 bases from J; junction bases left unmatched: 5. CDR3: CASSLGTDFKNIQYF. CDR3 sequence (DNA): TGTGCCAGCAGTTTGGGGACAGACTTCAAAAACATTCAGTACTTC.

This clonotype was recorded once. The chain uses TRBV7-9 and TRBJ1-4; 10 bases agree with TRBD1. The CDR3 has 15 amino acids. The V gene end was trimmed by 6 bases and the J gene end by 3 bases; junction bases not matched to a gene: 4. Germline V lookup: CDR1 SEHNR, CDR2 FQNEAQ (reference sequence). CDR3 DNA: TGTGCCAGCAGTTCGGACAGGGGGGCTAATGAAAAACTGTTTTTT. Translating gives CASSSDRGANEKLFF.

This clonotype was counted only a few times. V usage is TRBV6-1 and J usage is TRBJ2-3, with D uncertain. There are 13 residues in the CDR3. CDR1 is MNHNS, CDR2 SASEGT, per germline. V shed 8 bases and J shed 3 bases, with 12 bases lying between them. This chain's CDR3 is CASRVPGTDTQYF. CDR3 nucleotides: TGTGCCAGCCGAGTACCAGGTACAGATACGCAGTATTTT.

The chain joins TRBV20-1 to TRBJ2-5, with D unresolved. The length of the CDR3 is 13 residues. V was trimmed by 6 bases and J by 2 bases, leaving 13 bases between them. The V gene's germline CDR1 is DFQATT and CDR2 SNEGSKA (reference sequence). CDR3 amino acids: CSAQPEPQETQYF. The CDR3, as DNA: TGCAGTGCCCAACCAGAGCCACAAGAGACCCAGTACTTC.

This chain links TRBV5-1 with TRBJ2-7; 7 bases match TRBD1. The V gene's germline CDR1 is SGHRS and CDR2 YFSETQ. With 5 bases clipped from V and 0 bases from J, the junction kept 8 bases outside the gene matches. The CDR3 extends over 15 amino acids. CDR3 sequence: CASRLGQADSYEQYF. CDR3 bases: TGCGCCAGCAGATTAGGACAGGCAGACTCCTACGAGCAGTACTTC.